This TCR beta chain was recovered during a study of beta chain features in type 1 diabetes. Expressed TCRB transcripts were sequenced after all isolated RNA was converted to cDNA. TCRdb keeps only in-frame clones here, not all; method: immunoSEQ multiplex PCR. This repertoire shows 250,000 to 300,000 clones, 8% found once; its top ten account for roughly 1%. This clone was seen a handful of times. V gave up 5 bases and J gave up 3 bases, with 10 bases separating them. The CDR3 has 13 residues. Germline V CDR1 and CDR2: MNHNS, SASEGT. The clonotype comes from a woman aged 18 to 35 in good health. V is TRBV6-1 and J is TRBJ1-1; no clear D. The sample consisted of central memory CD4+ T cells from blood. The CDR3 nucleotides read TGTGCCAGCAGTTCAACGCTAGACACTGAAGCTTTCTTT. As protein: CASSSTLDTEAFF.